The 16 T cell receptor beta chains listed next were all sequenced from one sample in a study of vaccination and CD4 T cells after COVID-19. Noted treatment: roughly ten-day PBMC culture with coronavirus spike peptide pools or control peptides (ViraFEST assay). These receptors are not linked to any known antigen. An Oncomine TCR Beta short-read assay was used to sequence the DNA from cultured CD4+ T cells. TCRdb re-derived calls from the PCR reads in MiXCR, one entry per CDR3 protein. This sample has around 21,000 distinct CDR3 sequences; under 80% occur once, and the top ten carry 7.8%. The sequenced sample consisted of CD4+ T cells from blood, cultured in vitro. Receptors were obtained from a human donor who had recovered from COVID-19.

This clonotype was detected a few times. The V and J genes are TRBV20-1 and TRBJ1-1; the D is unclear. The V and J ends lost 6 bases and 2 bases respectively, with 13 bases between them. CDR1 DFQATT and CDR2 SNEGSKA come from the germline V gene (reference sequence). This CDR3 has 13 amino acids. The CDR3: CSALGSYNTEAFF. The CDR3 DNA sequence: TGCAGTGCGTTAGGGAGTTACAACACTGAAGCTTTCTTT.

V and J are TRBV19 and TRBJ1-2; 10 positions match TRBD1. V trimming: 5 bases; J trimming: 3 bases; junction bases outside the gene matches: 3. Looked up from germline, CDR1 is LNHDA and CDR2 is SQIVND (reference sequence). The CDR3 length is 14 residues. CDR3 coding DNA: TGTGCCAGTAGTTGGACAGGGGGGGACTATGGCTACACCTTC. Translated, it gives CASSWTGGDYGYTF.

The genes are TRBV6-1 and TRBJ1-2; D is possibly TRBD1 (6 bases). The CDR3 is 12 residues long. Germline loops: CDR1 MNHNS, CDR2 SASEGT. The germline V and J ends were trimmed by 6 bases and 5 bases, with 10 bases remaining between them. The CDR3 DNA reads TGTGCCAGCAGACTACAGGGTTATGGCTACACCTTC. Encoded protein: CASRLQGYGYTF.

V is TRBV7-3 and J is TRBJ1-1, with D uncertain. Trimming removed 5 bases at V and 0 bases at J, with 7 bases between. The CDR3 runs 13 residues. Germline V gene data show CDR1 as SGHTA and CDR2 as FQGTGA. The CDR3 here is CASSAYLNTEAFF. The DNA of the CDR3 is TGTGCCAGCAGCGCCTATCTGAACACTGAAGCTTTCTTT.

The J gene is TRBJ1-5, the V gene TRBV7-8; D gene ambiguous. The CDR3 length is 14 residues. V shed 3 bases and J shed 7 bases, with 13 bases lying between them. Germline CDR1 is SGHVS and CDR2 is FQNEAQ. The CDR3 protein is CASSFGYHAQPQHF. In nucleotides, the CDR3 is TGTGCCAGCAGCTTTGGCTACCACGCCCAGCCCCAGCATTTT.

This chain connects TRBV6-1 to TRBJ1-3; 9 bases match TRBD1. The germline V gene encodes CDR1 MNHNS and CDR2 SASEGT. Trimming at V came to 5 bases and at J to 2 bases, leaving 4 bases not matched to a gene. The CDR3 spans 15 residues. In nucleotides, the CDR3 is TGTGCCAGCAGTCGGACAGGGGCGGCTGGAAACACCATATATTTT. This sequence encodes CASSRTGAAGNTIYF.

The rearrangement joins TRBV7-8 to TRBJ2-2; no reliable D call. CDR1 is SGHVS, CDR2 FQNEAQ, per germline. CDR3 size: 15 residues. Trimming shortened V by 6 bases and J by 6 bases, and 17 bases separated the two germline ends. CDR3 DNA: TGTGCCAGCAGTGTAAGAGAGATGTCCGCCGGGGAGCTGTTTTTT. It specifies CASSVREMSAGELFF.

The V and J genes are TRBV6-2 or TRBV6-3 and TRBJ1-1; no clear D gene. The CDR3 is 11 residues long. Deletions cut 5 bases from V and 8 bases from J, with 9 bases between. Germline-derived CDR1 and CDR2 are MNHEY and SVGEGT. The CDR3: CASSALAEAFF. The CDR3, as DNA: TGTGCCAGCAGTGCCCTGGCAGAAGCTTTCTTT.

This clonotype was seen a few times. The chain carries TRBV20-1 and TRBJ2-4; the D is unclear. The CDR3 loop spans 14 amino acids. CDR1 and CDR2 from the germline V gene are DFQATT and SNEGSKA (reference sequence). With 6 bases removed from V and 2 bases from J, the gap between germline ends came to 14 bases. Here the CDR3 reads CSAWTLGTKNIQYF. The CDR3 coding sequence is TGCAGTGCCTGGACCCTCGGAACCAAAAACATTCAGTACTTC.

The table lists this clonotype with a few counts. This rearrangement joins TRBV20-1 to TRBJ2-5, with a tentative D call TRBD2 (6 bases). Trimming left V 6 bases short and J 2 bases short, with 19 bases between. Germline loops: CDR1 DFQATT, CDR2 SNEGSKA (reference sequence). The CDR3 consists of 15 residues. The CDR3 coding sequence is TGCAGTGCCATAGGGAATTGGCGGGATCAAGAGACCCAGTACTTC. Translation gives CSAIGNWRDQETQYF.

This sequence joins TRBV27 and TRBJ1-1; 7 nucleotides line up with TRBD1. V gave up 5 bases and J gave up 5 bases; unmatched junction bases: 8. CDR3 size: 14 residues. Per the germline V gene, CDR1 is MNHEY and CDR2 is SMNVEV (reference sequence). The CDR3 loop reads CASSIYRGDTEAFF. The CDR3 DNA follows: TGTGCCAGCAGTATCTACAGGGGAGATACTGAAGCTTTCTTT.

V is TRBV20-1 and J is TRBJ2-3, with 10 positions matching TRBD2. The V gene end was trimmed by 0 bases and the J gene end by 7 bases; junction bases not matched to a gene: 10. The CDR3 length is 16 residues. Germline CDR1 is DFQATT and CDR2 is SNEGSKA (reference sequence). The CDR3: CSARDNLAGEENTQYF. In nucleotides, the CDR3 is TGCAGTGCTAGAGATAACCTAGCGGGAGAGGAGAATACGCAGTATTTT.

The rearrangement links TRBV21-1 to TRBJ2-1; TRBD1, as called in the table, went unchecked against the DNA. TRBV21-1 is a pseudogene locus. This CDR3 comprises 15 residues. The CDR3 sequence: CASSKSGHRLREQFF. The DNA for the CDR3 is TGTGCCAGCAGCAAATCGGGACATCGACTTCGGGAGCAGTTCTTC.

The gene calls are TRBV30 and TRBJ1-2; D is uncertain. V gave up 2 bases and J gave up 8 bases, with 12 bases separating them. The CDR3 contains 12 residues. The germline CDR1 and CDR2 sequences are GTSNPN and SVGIG (reference sequence). The CDR3 DNA reads TGTGCCTGGAGTACCTCCGGGGTCGGCTACACCTTC. This gives the protein CAWSTSGVGYTF.

The gene calls are TRBV19 and TRBJ1-5; D call uncertain. V gave up 1 base and J gave up 11 bases, with 9 bases separating them. The germline CDR1 and CDR2 sequences are LNHDA and SQIVND (reference sequence). The CDR3 consists of 12 residues. This chain's CDR3 is CASSIVLGAQHF. CDR3 DNA: TGTGCCAGTAGTATAGTTCTGGGTGCCCAGCATTTT.

The chain carries TRBV6-1 and TRBJ2-5; D possibly corresponds to TRBD2 (6 bases). CDR3 size: 15 residues. Looked up from germline, CDR1 is MNHNS and CDR2 is SASEGT. The V end was cut by 2 bases, the J end by 7 bases, with 17 bases between. CDR3 in amino acids: CASSERREVGGTQYF. DNA for the CDR3: TGTGCCAGCAGTGAACGCAGGGAGGTTGGGGGGACCCAGTACTTC.